This TCR beta chain was obtained from a study of CD8 T cells in ankylosing spondylitis. Using its own MiXCR run on the 5' RACE reads, TCRdb lists one record per CDR3 protein. The sample comprises about 140,000 distinct CDR3 sequences, roughly 6.6% of which are singletons, and 12% rests with the top ten. The CDR3 runs 12 residues. In germline, CDR1 is SGHTA, CDR2 FQGNSA. The ends were cut back, 6 bases at V and 3 bases at J, with 8 bases in the middle. This clonotype was picked up many times. What was sequenced was blood, either unsorted or a sorted T cell fraction (not recorded which). The chain links TRBV7-2 to TRBJ1-1; no firm D call. The clonotype was recovered from a female donor with ankylosing spondylitis or in good health (not recorded which). CDR3 bases: TGTGCCAGCAGTTCACCGTACACTGAAGCTTTCTTT. Protein sequence: CASSSPYTEAFF.